This T cell receptor beta chain derives from a study of T-cell memory formation after mild COVID-19. Study-wide background: Largely donor-specific sequence clusters came from two donors.

With respect to this clonotype: The target antigen is unknown.

TCRdb analysed the 5' RACE reads with MiXCR anew, one entry per CDR3 protein. The table has 550,000 to 650,000 distinct CDR3 sequences, roughly 17% seen once; the top ten hold about 7.5%. Overall study results and limits: A subset of responding clones appeared in pre-infection memory, suggesting cross-reactive memory joined.

What was sequenced was PBMCs or a T cell subset sorted from them (not recorded which). The source is an adult woman who had mild COVID-19 (a few samples of this study predate the infection). Cell type and time point are not known.

CDR3 DNA: TGCAGTGCTAGAGATCTTGTGTTACCTGGTCTGGGTACGCAGTATTTT. This codes for CSARDLVLPGLGTQYF. The chain carries TRBV20-1 and TRBJ2-3; the D is unclear. Germline values: CDR1 DFQATT, CDR2 SNEGSKA (reference sequence). Trimming stripped 0 bases from V and 8 bases from J, with 21 bases between. The CDR3 sequence is 16 residues long.